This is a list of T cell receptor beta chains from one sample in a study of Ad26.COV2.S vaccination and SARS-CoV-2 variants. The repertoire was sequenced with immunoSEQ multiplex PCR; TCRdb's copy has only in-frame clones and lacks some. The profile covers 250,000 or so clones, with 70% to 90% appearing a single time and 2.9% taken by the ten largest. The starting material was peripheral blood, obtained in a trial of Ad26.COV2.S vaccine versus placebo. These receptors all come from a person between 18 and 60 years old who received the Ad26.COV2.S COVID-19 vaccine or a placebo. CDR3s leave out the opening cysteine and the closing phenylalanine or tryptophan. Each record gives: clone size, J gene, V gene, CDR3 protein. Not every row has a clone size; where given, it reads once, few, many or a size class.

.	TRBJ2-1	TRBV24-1	ATSDSSGRASEQF
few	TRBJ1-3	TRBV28	ASSPGLPSPDTIY
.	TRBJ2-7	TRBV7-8	ASSLTSGGDYEQY
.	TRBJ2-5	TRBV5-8	ASSWGPGTQY
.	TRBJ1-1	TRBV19	ASSISNRPMNTEAF
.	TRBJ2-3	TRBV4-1	ASSLSVASTDTQY
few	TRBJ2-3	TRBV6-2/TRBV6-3	ASSYSRTVTDTQY
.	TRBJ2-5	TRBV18	ASSSGQGGATQY
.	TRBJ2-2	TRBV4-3	ASSQDTPASGALWGGELF
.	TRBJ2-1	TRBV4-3	ASSQTPGLAGAPLYNEQF
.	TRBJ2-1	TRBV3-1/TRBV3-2	ASSQEGLAGVKRRNNEQF
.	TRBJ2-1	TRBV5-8	ASSLRDLTASYNEQF
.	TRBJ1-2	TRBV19	ASKRGTDGYT
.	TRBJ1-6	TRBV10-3	AISESRQGGSPLH
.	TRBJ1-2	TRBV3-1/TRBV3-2	ASSHIGGDGYT
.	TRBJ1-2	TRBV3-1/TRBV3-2	ASSQDQRLYGYT
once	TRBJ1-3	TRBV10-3	AMGGNTIY
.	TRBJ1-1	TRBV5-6	ASSVGLQNTEAF
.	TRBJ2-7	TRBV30	AWRTSGGPYEQY
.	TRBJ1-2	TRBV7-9	ASSLAGTYGYT
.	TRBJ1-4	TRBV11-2	ASSLDRGPEKLF
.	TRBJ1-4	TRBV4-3	ASSQDPSSNEKLF